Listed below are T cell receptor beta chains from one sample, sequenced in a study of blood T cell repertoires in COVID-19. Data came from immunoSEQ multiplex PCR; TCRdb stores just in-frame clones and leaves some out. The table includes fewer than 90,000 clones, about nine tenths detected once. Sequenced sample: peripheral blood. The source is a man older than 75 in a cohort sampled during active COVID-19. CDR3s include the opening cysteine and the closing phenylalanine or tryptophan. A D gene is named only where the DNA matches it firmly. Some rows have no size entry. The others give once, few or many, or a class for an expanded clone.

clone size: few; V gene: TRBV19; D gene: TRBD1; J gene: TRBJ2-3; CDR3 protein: CASSSLTGYTDTQYF; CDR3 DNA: TGTGCCAGTAGTTCCTTGACAGGGTACACAGATACGCAGTATTTT
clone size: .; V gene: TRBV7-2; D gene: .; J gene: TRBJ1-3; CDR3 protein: CASSFSGSGNTIYF; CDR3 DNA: TGTGCCAGCAGCTTTTCGGGCTCTGGAAACACCATATATTTT
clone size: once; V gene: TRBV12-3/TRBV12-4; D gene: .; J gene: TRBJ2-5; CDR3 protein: CASSRDKETQYF; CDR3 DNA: TGTGCCAGCAGCCGGGACAAAGAGACCCAGTACTTC
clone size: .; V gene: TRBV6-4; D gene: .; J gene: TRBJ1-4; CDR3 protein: CASSRQTGTNEKLFF; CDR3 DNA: TGTGCCAGCAGCCGCCAGACAGGAACTAATGAAAAACTGTTTTTT
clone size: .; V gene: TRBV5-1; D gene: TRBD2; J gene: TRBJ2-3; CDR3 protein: CASSDPSGGVDTQYF; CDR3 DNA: TGCGCCAGCAGCGATCCTAGCGGGGGGGTAGATACGCAGTATTTT
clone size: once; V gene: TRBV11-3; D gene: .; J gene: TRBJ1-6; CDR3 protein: CASSLLGSNSPLHF; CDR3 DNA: TGTGCCAGCAGCTTATTGGGCAGTAATTCACCCCTCCACTTT
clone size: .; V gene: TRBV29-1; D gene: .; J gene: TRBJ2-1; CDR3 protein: CSVRGQSSYNEQFF; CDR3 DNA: TGCAGCGTTCGAGGGCAAAGCTCCTACAATGAGCAGTTCTTC
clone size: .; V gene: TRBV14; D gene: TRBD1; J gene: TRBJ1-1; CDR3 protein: CASSQVTGVTEAFF; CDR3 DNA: TGTGCCAGCAGCCAAGTCACAGGGGTCACTGAAGCTTTCTTT
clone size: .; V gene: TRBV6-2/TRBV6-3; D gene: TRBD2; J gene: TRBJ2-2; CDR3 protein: CASSYSRLAVNTGELFF; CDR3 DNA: TGTGCCAGCAGTTACTCGAGGCTAGCGGTGAACACCGGGGAGCTGTTTTTT
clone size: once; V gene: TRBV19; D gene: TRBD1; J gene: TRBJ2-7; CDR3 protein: CASSQDRDSSYEQYF; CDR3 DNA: TGTGCCAGTAGTCAGGACCGGGACAGCTCCTACGAGCAGTACTTC
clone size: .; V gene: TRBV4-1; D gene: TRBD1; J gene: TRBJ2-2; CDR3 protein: CASSQDGAGGLTGELFF; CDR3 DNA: TGCGCCAGCAGCCAAGATGGGGCAGGGGGCTTGACCGGGGAGCTGTTTTTT
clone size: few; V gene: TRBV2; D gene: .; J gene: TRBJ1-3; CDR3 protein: CASRTDGGLGGNTIYF; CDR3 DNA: TGTGCCAGCAGGACCGACGGGGGTTTAGGTGGAAACACCATATATTTT
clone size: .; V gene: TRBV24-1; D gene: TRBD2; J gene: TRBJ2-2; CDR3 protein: CATSVRGGTGELFF; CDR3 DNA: TGTGCCACCAGTGTTCGGGGGGGGACCGGGGAGCTGTTTTTT
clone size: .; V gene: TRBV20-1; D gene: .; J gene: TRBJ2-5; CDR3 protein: CSASGQYQETQYF; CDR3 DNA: TGCAGTGCTAGTGGACAGTACCAAGAGACCCAGTACTTC
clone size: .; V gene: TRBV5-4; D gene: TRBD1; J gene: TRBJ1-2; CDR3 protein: CASSSTGLRGYTF; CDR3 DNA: TGTGCCAGCAGCTCGACAGGGCTGAGAGGCTACACCTTC
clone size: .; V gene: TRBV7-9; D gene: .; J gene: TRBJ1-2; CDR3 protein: CASSLAQQGIILGYTF; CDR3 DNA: TGTGCCAGCAGCTTAGCGCAACAGGGTATAATCTTGGGCTACACCTTC
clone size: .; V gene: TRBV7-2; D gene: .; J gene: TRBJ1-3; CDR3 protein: CASSPLRGVSGNTIYF; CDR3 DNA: TGTGCCAGCAGCCCACTCAGGGGAGTCTCTGGAAACACCATATATTTT
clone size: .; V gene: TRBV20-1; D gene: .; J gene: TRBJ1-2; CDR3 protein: CSAITTWGYTF; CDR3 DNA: TGCAGTGCGATAACTACCTGGGGCTACACCTTC
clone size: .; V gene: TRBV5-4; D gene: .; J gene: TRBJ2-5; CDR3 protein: CASSLGGEGRETQYF; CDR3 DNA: TGTGCCAGCAGCTTGGGAGGTGAGGGTCGGGAGACCCAGTACTTC
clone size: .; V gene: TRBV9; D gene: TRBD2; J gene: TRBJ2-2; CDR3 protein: CASSVVSDPTSGINTGELFF; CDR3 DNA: TGTGCCAGCAGCGTAGTCTCGGATCCTACTAGCGGGATTAACACCGGGGAGCTGTTTTTT
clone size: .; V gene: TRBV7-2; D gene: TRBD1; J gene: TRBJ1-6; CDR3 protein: CASSLGTGYNSPLHF; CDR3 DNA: TGTGCCAGCAGCTTAGGGACAGGGTATAATTCACCCCTCCACTTT
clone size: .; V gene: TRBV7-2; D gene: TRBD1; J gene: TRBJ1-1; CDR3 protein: CASSFTGTANTEAFF; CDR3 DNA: TGTGCCAGCAGCTTTACCGGGACAGCAAACACTGAAGCTTTCTTT
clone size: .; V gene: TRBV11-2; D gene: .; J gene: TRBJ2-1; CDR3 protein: CASSFQVSGNEQFF; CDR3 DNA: TGTGCCAGCAGCTTTCAAGTGTCCGGGAATGAGCAGTTCTTC
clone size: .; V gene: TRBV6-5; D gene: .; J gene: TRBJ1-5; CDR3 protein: CASSLGLPLNQPQHF; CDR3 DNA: TGTGCCAGCAGCTTGGGACTCCCCCTCAATCAGCCCCAGCATTTT
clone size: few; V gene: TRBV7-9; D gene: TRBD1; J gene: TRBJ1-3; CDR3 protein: CASRSGQGRDTIYF; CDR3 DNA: TGTGCCAGCAGATCGGGACAGGGTAGAGACACCATATATTTT
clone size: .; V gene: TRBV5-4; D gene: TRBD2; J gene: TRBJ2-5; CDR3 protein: CASRDGGAVKTQYF; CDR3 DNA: TGTGCCAGCAGGGACGGGGGGGCGGTAAAGACCCAGTACTTC
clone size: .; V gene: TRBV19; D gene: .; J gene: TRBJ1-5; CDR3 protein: CASSRGSTNQPQHF; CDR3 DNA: TGTGCCAGTAGTAGGGGCAGCACTAATCAGCCCCAGCATTTT
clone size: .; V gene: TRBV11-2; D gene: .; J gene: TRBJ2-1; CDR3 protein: CASSLGRGSYNEQFF; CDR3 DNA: TGTGCCAGCAGCTTAGGACGGGGCTCCTACAATGAGCAGTTCTTC
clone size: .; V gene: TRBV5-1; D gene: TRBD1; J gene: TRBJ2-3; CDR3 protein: CASSLEQGVPDTQYF; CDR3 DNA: TGCGCCAGCAGCTTGGAACAGGGGGTGCCAGATACGCAGTATTTT
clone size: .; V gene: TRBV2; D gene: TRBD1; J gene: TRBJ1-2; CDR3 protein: CASTTIHRGRGGYTF; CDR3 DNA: TGTGCCAGCACCACGATACACAGGGGGCGCGGTGGCTACACCTTC
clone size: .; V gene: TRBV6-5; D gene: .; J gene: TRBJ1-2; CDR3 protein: CASRNRGVYGYTF; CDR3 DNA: TGTGCCAGCAGGAATCGGGGGGTCTATGGCTACACCTTC
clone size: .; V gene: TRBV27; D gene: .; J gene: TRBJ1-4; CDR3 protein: CASSLQGHNEKLFF; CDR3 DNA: TGTGCCAGCAGTTTACAAGGACATAATGAAAAACTGTTTTTT
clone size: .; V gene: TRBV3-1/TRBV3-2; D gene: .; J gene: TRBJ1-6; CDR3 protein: CASSQAVRGNSPLHF; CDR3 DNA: TGTGCCAGCAGCCAAGCGGTCAGGGGTAATTCACCCCTCCACTTT